Given below is one T cell receptor (beta chain) in context. The repertoire was sequenced with immunoSEQ multiplex PCR; TCRdb's copy has only in-frame clones and lacks some. The top ten hold 0.3% to 0.45% of the sample, which has some 39,000 clones, 75% to 95% seen once. The data stem from a study of T cell changes during pregnancy in multiple sclerosis. Losses at the gene ends were 8 bases for V and 5 bases for J; bases not matched to a gene: 12. Germline lookup yields CDR1 SGHTS and CDR2 YDEGEE. The CDR3 is made up of 15 amino acids. The specimen comprised CD4+ T cells from peripheral blood mononuclear cells, sampled in the third trimester of pregnancy. This clonotype was obtained from a female donor in good health, enrolled as a control in a pregnancy study. J is TRBJ1-2 and V is TRBV5-8, with 10 bases matching TRBD1. The CDR3 sequence is CASHLTGGEEYGYTF. CDR3 nucleotide sequence: TGTGCCAGTCACCTGACAGGGGGCGAGGAGTATGGCTACACCTTC.